This T cell receptor (beta chain) was sequenced during a study of T cells in pancreatic ductal adenocarcinoma. General study results and limits: Blood clonality (around 0.066) did not differ significantly from tumor (about 0.112). Results skew toward the minority of patients with early-stage disease. Comparisons of tumor and blood clonality may show falsely lower tumor diversity. Blood had more productive templates and around 8.6-fold more unique clonotypes than tumor.

Worth noting for this clone: Its specificity is unknown.

Selected pancreatic ductal adenocarcinoma patients had undergone surgery without neoadjuvant therapy. Clones were sequenced by immunoSEQ multiplex PCR, and TCRdb holds only the in-frame ones, with some missing. The sample records about 97,000 clones, roughly 96% being singletons. Per germline, CDR1 SGHRS and CDR2 YFSETQ. CDR3 length equals 15 residues. V lost 4 bases, J lost 5 bases, and 4 bases stayed unmatched. The rearrangement links TRBV5-1 to TRBJ2-1; 12 nucleotides line up with TRBD2. The sequenced sample consisted of PBMCs. This TCR was recovered from a human donor with pancreatic ductal adenocarcinoma. In DNA, the CDR3 is TGCGCCAGCAGCGCTAGACTAGCGGGAGACAATGAGCAGTTCTTC. Encoded protein: CASSARLAGDNEQFF. The complete variable domain, with remaining parts taken from reference TRBV5-1 and TRBJ2-1, reads KAGVTQTPRYLIKTRGQQVTLSCSPISGHRSVSWYQQTPGQGLQFLFEYFSETQRNKGNFPGRFSGRQFSNSRSEMNVSTLELGDSALYLCASSARLAGDNEQFFGPGTRLTVL.